The T cell receptor (beta chain) under discussion was sequenced for a study of blood T cell repertoires in COVID-19. Sequencing was performed with immunoSEQ multiplex PCR; in TCRdb, only in-frame clones are kept and a portion is missing. The sample has about 85,000 clones, around 91% seen once. The sequence came from a woman over 75 with active or convalescent COVID-19. The sample was peripheral blood.

CDR3 nucleotides: TGTGCCAGCAGTTTTAACAGTAACTATGGCTACACCTTC. This encodes CASSFNSNYGYTF. The rearrangement links TRBV6-6 to TRBJ1-2, with unresolved D. Per germline, CDR1 MNHNY and CDR2 SVGAGI (reference sequence). The CDR3 has 13 residues. V gave up 4 bases and J gave up 1 base, with 7 bases separating them.